This is a list of T cell receptor beta chains from one sample in a study of cytomegalovirus exposure and HLA in healthy donors. Generated by immunoSEQ multiplex PCR, the TCRdb table keeps only in-frame clones and is missing some. Of 110,000 or so clones in the sample, roughly 9% were seen once. What was sequenced was PBMCs. The receptors stem from a woman between 35 and 50 years old in good health and CMV-seropositive. Both conserved end residues are part of each CDR3. Fields, in order: clone size, V gene, D gene, J gene, CDR3 protein, CDR3 DNA. A D gene is named only where the DNA matches it firmly. Rows may omit the clone size; those that give it use once, few, many or a size class.

size: few; V: TRBV6-6; D: TRBD2; J: TRBJ2-1; CDR3: CASKSSGGMGNEQFF; DNA: TGTGCCAGCAAGTCGAGCGGGGGTATGGGGAATGAGCAGTTCTTC
size: -; V: TRBV6-6; D: -; J: TRBJ1-1; CDR3: CANREVMNTEAFF; DNA: TGTGCCAACAGGGAGGTCATGAACACTGAAGCTTTCTTT
size: few; V: TRBV10-1; D: -; J: TRBJ1-1; CDR3: CASSDRAGTEAFF; DNA: TGCGCCAGCAGTGACAGGGCCGGCACTGAAGCTTTCTTT
size: -; V: TRBV5-1; D: -; J: TRBJ2-7; CDR3: CASSPVVQETQYF; DNA: TGCGCCAGCAGCCCGGTGGTGCAGGAAACCCAGTACTTC
size: -; V: TRBV15; D: TRBD2; J: TRBJ2-7; CDR3: CATSTQRGATYEQYF; DNA: TGTGCCACCAGCACCCAGCGGGGGGCCACCTACGAGCAGTACTTC
size: -; V: TRBV6-6; D: TRBD1; J: TRBJ1-2; CDR3: CASRRGGDGYTF; DNA: TGTGCCAGCAGAAGAGGGGGCGATGGCTACACCTTC
size: -; V: TRBV27; D: -; J: TRBJ1-5; CDR3: CASSFPGQPQHF; DNA: TGTGCCAGCAGTTTTCCCGGTCAGCCCCAGCATTTT
size: -; V: TRBV6-5; D: TRBD1; J: TRBJ2-7; CDR3: CASSSTGRSYEQYF; DNA: TGTGCCAGCAGTTCGACAGGGCGGTCCTACGAGCAGTACTTC
size: -; V: TRBV10-1; D: TRBD1; J: TRBJ1-1; CDR3: CASSTTTGGTEAFF; DNA: TGCGCCAGCAGTACAACGACAGGGGGCACTGAAGCTTTCTTT
size: few; V: TRBV10-1; D: TRBD1; J: TRBJ1-1; CDR3: CASSGQGGTEAFF; DNA: TGCGCCAGCTCCGGACAGGGAGGCACTGAAGCTTTCTTT
size: -; V: TRBV6-1; D: TRBD1; J: TRBJ2-5; CDR3: CASSVSDRRSQETQYF; DNA: TGTGCCAGCAGTGTATCGGACAGGCGATCCCAAGAGACCCAGTACTTC
size: few; V: TRBV9; D: TRBD1; J: TRBJ1-4; CDR3: CASTQGAGSEKLFF; DNA: TGTGCCAGCACCCAGGGGGCAGGAAGTGAAAAACTGTTTTTT
size: few; V: TRBV7-9; D: TRBD2; J: TRBJ2-5; CDR3: CASSKAGGRETQYF; DNA: TGTGCCAGCAGCAAAGCGGGGGGGCGGGAGACCCAGTACTTC
size: -; V: TRBV19; D: TRBD1; J: TRBJ1-4; CDR3: CASSVLLGQGDEKLFF; DNA: TGTGCCAGTAGCGTCCTATTGGGACAGGGGGATGAAAAACTGTTTTTT
size: -; V: TRBV7-9; D: TRBD1; J: TRBJ1-4; CDR3: CASSSQGAGDEKLFF; DNA: TGTGCCAGCAGCTCGCAGGGGGCTGGGGATGAAAAACTGTTTTTT
size: -; V: TRBV27; D: TRBD1; J: TRBJ1-4; CDR3: CASSWNRGGEKLFF; DNA: TGTGCCAGCAGTTGGAACAGGGGAGGCGAAAAACTGTTTTTT
size: few; V: TRBV6-5; D: -; J: TRBJ2-6; CDR3: CASRGSSGANVLTF; DNA: TGTGCCAGCCGAGGGAGCTCTGGGGCCAACGTCCTGACTTTC
size: few; V: TRBV28; D: TRBD1; J: TRBJ2-7; CDR3: CASSFAGQGDSYEQYF; DNA: TGTGCCAGCAGTTTTGCCGGACAGGGCGATTCCTACGAGCAGTACTTC
size: few; V: TRBV7-9; D: TRBD1; J: TRBJ1-5; CDR3: CASSGRDRYGQGNQPQHF; DNA: TGTGCCAGCAGCGGCCGGGACAGGTACGGCCAGGGCAATCAGCCCCAGCATTTT
size: -; V: TRBV5-4; D: -; J: TRBJ1-1; CDR3: CASSLNRDTEAFF; DNA: TGTGCCAGCAGCCTTAACAGGGACACTGAAGCTTTCTTT
size: few; V: TRBV30; D: TRBD1; J: TRBJ1-1; CDR3: CAWNLAGGRTEAFF; DNA: TGTGCCTGGAATTTGGCAGGGGGCCGGACTGAAGCTTTCTTT
size: many; V: TRBV5-1; D: -; J: TRBJ2-3; CDR3: CASSRSEAGSTDTQYF; DNA: TGCGCCAGCAGCCGCTCCGAGGCCGGGAGCACAGATACGCAGTATTTT
size: few; V: TRBV15; D: TRBD1; J: TRBJ1-4; CDR3: CATSSSSGTGDEKLFF; DNA: TGTGCCACCAGCTCCTCATCCGGGACAGGGGACGAAAAACTGTTTTTT
size: many; V: TRBV7-6; D: TRBD2; J: TRBJ2-4; CDR3: CASSLGPSGGAKNIQYF; DNA: TGTGCCAGCAGCTTAGGTCCTAGCGGGGGGGCCAAAAACATTCAGTACTTC
size: -; V: TRBV30; D: TRBD1; J: TRBJ1-1; CDR3: CAWGNRGDTEAFF; DNA: TGTGCCTGGGGTAACAGGGGCGACACTGAAGCTTTCTTT
size: -; V: TRBV9; D: TRBD1; J: TRBJ1-1; CDR3: CASSAQGAGEAFF; DNA: TGTGCCAGCAGCGCTCAGGGGGCCGGTGAAGCTTTCTTT
size: -; V: TRBV18; D: -; J: TRBJ1-1; CDR3: CASSPNGVNTEAFF; DNA: TGTGCCAGCTCACCAAACGGGGTGAACACTGAAGCTTTCTTT
size: few; V: TRBV2; D: -; J: TRBJ2-3; CDR3: CASSNRDFTDTQYF; DNA: TGTGCCAGCAGTAACCGGGACTTCACAGATACGCAGTATTTT
size: few; V: TRBV5-1; D: TRBD1; J: TRBJ1-1; CDR3: CASSLAMTGTGEAFF; DNA: TGCGCCAGCAGCTTGGCAATGACAGGGACAGGGGAAGCTTTCTTT
size: -; V: TRBV6-1; D: -; J: TRBJ1-1; CDR3: CASSDYVKSAEAFF; DNA: TGTGCCAGCAGTGACTACGTGAAGTCCGCTGAAGCTTTCTTT
size: few; V: TRBV7-7; D: -; J: TRBJ2-2; CDR3: CASSPRGPNTGELFF; DNA: TGTGCCAGCAGCCCCCGAGGGCCTAACACCGGGGAGCTGTTTTTT
size: -; V: TRBV2; D: -; J: TRBJ1-4; CDR3: CASSRYTGRSNEKLFF; DNA: TGTGCCAGCAGTCGATATACAGGGCGGTCTAATGAAAAACTGTTTTTT
size: -; V: TRBV5-1; D: TRBD2; J: TRBJ2-2; CDR3: CASSPHPSGGAVGELFF; DNA: TGCGCCAGCAGCCCCCACCCTAGCGGGGGGGCCGTCGGGGAGCTGTTTTTT
size: few; V: TRBV5-1; D: -; J: TRBJ2-3; CDR3: CASSLAAATSTDTQYF; DNA: TGCGCCAGCAGCTTGGCCGCGGCGACTAGCACAGATACGCAGTATTTT
size: few; V: TRBV6-4; D: -; J: TRBJ2-3; CDR3: CASSLGGGGEDTQYF; DNA: TGTGCCAGCAGTCTGGGGGGGGGCGGGGAAGATACGCAGTATTTT
size: few; V: TRBV4-2; D: -; J: TRBJ1-1; CDR3: CASSQDSVNTEAFF; DNA: TGTGCCAGCAGCCAAGATTCAGTGAACACTGAAGCTTTCTTT
size: -; V: TRBV19; D: -; J: TRBJ1-3; CDR3: CASSMNRAGNTIYF; DNA: TGTGCCAGTAGTATGAACAGGGCTGGAAACACCATATATTTT
size: -; V: TRBV6-6; D: -; J: TRBJ2-1; CDR3: CASSYSTGSYNEQFF; DNA: TGTGCCAGCAGTTACTCGACAGGCTCCTACAATGAGCAGTTCTTC
size: -; V: TRBV10-3; D: -; J: TRBJ2-3; CDR3: CAISEIGADTQYF; DNA: TGTGCCATCAGTGAGATCGGGGCAGATACGCAGTATTTT
size: -; V: TRBV6-1; D: TRBD1; J: TRBJ2-1; CDR3: CASSRDRGGNNEQFF; DNA: TGTGCCAGCAGTCGGGACAGGGGAGGGAACAATGAGCAGTTCTTC
size: -; V: TRBV19; D: -; J: TRBJ2-5; CDR3: CASSIDPARGETQYF; DNA: TGTGCCAGTAGTATAGATCCGGCCAGAGGAGAGACCCAGTACTTC
size: few; V: TRBV11-2; D: -; J: TRBJ1-4; CDR3: CASSLGATNEKLFF; DNA: TGTGCCAGCAGCTTGGGGGCCACTAATGAAAAACTGTTTTTT